Included here is one T cell receptor (beta chain) sequence, with context. Antigen: not known. The data derive from a study of cytomegalovirus exposure and HLA in healthy donors. General study findings and limits: With later analysis, a missense DCLRE1C variant became linked to TCR beta V- and J-gene trimming.

60 Vbeta and 13 Jbeta primers were used in PCR. The method was immunoSEQ multiplex PCR; TCRdb's version includes in-frame clones alone and lacks a portion of them. The sample carries 130,000 to 150,000 clones, more than 75% recorded once. CDR1 SGHRS and CDR2 YFSETQ come from the germline V gene. J lost 3 bases, V lost 0 bases, and 7 bases had no gene match. This CDR3 is built from 17 residues. Sequenced material: PBMCs. The chain couples TRBV5-1 to TRBJ2-3; 10 positions match TRBD2. The receptor comes from a female donor in good health and CMV-seronegative. Here the CDR3 DNA reads TGCGCCAGCAGCTTGGTATTAGCGGGGGGCCGGACAGATACGCAGTATTTT. It translates to CASSLVLAGGRTDTQYF.